The TCR beta chain described here comes from a study of T cell responses to AZD1222 COVID-19 vaccine. Study observations and caveats: Spike-specific TCR repertoires showed rising breadth and depth after two AZD1222 doses.

Assay used: immunoSEQ multiplex PCR; TCRdb lists only in-frame clones, some missing. The profile shows under 35,000 clones, approximately 88% of them singletons. V lost 2 bases, J lost 0 bases, and 10 bases lay in between. This CDR3 has 15 amino acids. Germline V CDR1 and CDR2: MNHNS, SASEGT. Notes on this clone: Its cognate antigen is unknown.

The chain couples TRBV6-1 to TRBJ1-2; D is unclear. The sequenced sample was peripheral blood, obtained 28 days after the second AZD1222 dose. The receptor was derived from an adult who received the AZD1222 COVID-19 vaccine. The CDR3 bases are TGTGCCAGCAGTGAATTACACTTAACTAACTATGGCTACACCTTC. It translates to CASSELHLTNYGYTF.